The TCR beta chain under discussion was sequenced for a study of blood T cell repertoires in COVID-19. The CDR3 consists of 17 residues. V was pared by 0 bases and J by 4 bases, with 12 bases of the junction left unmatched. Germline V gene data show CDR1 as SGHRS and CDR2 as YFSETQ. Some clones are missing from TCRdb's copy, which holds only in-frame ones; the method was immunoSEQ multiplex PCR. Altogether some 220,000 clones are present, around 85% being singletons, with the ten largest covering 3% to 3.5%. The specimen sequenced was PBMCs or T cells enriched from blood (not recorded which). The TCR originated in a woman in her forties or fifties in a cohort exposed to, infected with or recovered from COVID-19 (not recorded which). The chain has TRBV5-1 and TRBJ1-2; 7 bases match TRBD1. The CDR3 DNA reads TGCGCCAGCAGCTTGGGCTCCCCGGGACAGATTTCCTATGGCTACACCTTC. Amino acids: CASSLGSPGQISYGYTF.